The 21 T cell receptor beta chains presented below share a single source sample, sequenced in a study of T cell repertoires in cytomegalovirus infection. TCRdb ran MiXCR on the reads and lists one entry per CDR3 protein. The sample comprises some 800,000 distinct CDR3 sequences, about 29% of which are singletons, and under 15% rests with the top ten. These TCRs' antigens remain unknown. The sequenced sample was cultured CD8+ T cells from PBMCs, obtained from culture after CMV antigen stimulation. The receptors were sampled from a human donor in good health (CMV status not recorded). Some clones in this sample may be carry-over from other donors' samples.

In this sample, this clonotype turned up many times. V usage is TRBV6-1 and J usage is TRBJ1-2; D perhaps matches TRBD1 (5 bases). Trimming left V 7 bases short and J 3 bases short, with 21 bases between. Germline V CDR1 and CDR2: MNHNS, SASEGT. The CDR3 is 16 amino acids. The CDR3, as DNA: TGTGCCAGCACCGAATGGGGGGGTCGTGGGGACTATGGCTACACCTTC. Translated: CASTEWGGRGDYGYTF.

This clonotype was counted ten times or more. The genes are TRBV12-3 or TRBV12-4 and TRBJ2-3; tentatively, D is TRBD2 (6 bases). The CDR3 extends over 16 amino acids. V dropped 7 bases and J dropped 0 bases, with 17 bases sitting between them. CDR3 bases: TGTGCCAGCATCAATTCGGAGGGTTCTAGCACAGATACGCAGTATTTT. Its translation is CASINSEGSSTDTQYF.

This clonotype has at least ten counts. CDR3 in amino acids: CAAGGGYEQYV. For the CDR3, the DNA is TGTGCCGCCGGGGGGGGTTACGAGCAGTACGTC. The chain employs TRBV6-5 and TRBJ2-7, with 8 bases fitting TRBD2. CDR1 and CDR2 (germline): MNHEY, SVGAGI. The CDR3 consists of 11 residues. Trimming took 11 bases from V and 4 from J; bases not matched to a gene: 4.

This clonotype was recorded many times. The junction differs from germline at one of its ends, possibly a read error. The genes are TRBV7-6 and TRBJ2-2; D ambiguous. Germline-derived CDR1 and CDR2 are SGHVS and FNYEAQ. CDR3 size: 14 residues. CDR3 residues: CASSLEVGTGELFF. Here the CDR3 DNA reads TGTGCTAGCAGCTTAGAGGTTGGCACCGGGGAGCTGTTTTTT. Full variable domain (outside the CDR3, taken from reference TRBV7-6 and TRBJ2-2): GAGVSQSPRYKVTKRGQDVALRCDPISGHVSLYWYRQALGQGPEFLTYFNYEAQQDKSGLPNDRFSAERPEGSISTLTIQRTEQRDSAMYRCASSLEVGTGELFFGEGSRLTVL.

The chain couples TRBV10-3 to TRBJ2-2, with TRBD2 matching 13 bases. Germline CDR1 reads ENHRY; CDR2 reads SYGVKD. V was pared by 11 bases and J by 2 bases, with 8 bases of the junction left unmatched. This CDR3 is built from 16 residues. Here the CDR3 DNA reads TGTGCCGCCAGGGGGACTAGCGGGATCAACACCGGGGAGCTGTTTTTT. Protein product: CAARGTSGINTGELFF.

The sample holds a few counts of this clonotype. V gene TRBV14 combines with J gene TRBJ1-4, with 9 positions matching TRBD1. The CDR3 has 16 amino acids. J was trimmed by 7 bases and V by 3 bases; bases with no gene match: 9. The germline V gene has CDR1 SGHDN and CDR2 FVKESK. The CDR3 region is CASSQPLQGAIEKLFF. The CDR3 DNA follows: TGTGCCAGCAGCCAGCCACTACAGGGGGCGATTGAAAAACTGTTTTTT.

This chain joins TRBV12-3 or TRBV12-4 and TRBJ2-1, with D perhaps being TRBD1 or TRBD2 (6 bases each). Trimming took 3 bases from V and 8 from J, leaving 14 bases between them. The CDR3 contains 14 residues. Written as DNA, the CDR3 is TGTGCCAGCAGTTTGGGGGGCCCCATCCATGAGCAGTTCTTC. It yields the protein CASSLGGPIHEQFF.

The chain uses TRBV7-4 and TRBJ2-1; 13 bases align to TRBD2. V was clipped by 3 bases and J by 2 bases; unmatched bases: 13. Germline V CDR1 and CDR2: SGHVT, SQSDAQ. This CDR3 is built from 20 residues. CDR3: CASSFEPGLAGKPAYNEQFF. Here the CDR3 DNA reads TGTGCCAGCAGCTTTGAGCCGGGACTAGCGGGGAAACCGGCCTACAATGAGCAGTTCTTC.

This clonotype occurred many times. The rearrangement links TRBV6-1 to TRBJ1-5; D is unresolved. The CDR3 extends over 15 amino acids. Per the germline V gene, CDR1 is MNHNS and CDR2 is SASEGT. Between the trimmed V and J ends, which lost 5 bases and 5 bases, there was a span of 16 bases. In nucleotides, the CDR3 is TGTGCCAGCAGTTGGGTTCTGGACGCAGATCAGCCCCAGCATTTT. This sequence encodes CASSWVLDADQPQHF.

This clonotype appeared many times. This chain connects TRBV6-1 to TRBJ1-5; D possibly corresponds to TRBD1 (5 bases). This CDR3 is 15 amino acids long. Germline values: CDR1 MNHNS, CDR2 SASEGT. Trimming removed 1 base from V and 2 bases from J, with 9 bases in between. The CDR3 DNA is TGTGCCAGCAGTGAAGGAAGGGGCGGCAATCAGCCCCAGCATTTT. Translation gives CASSEGRGGNQPQHF.

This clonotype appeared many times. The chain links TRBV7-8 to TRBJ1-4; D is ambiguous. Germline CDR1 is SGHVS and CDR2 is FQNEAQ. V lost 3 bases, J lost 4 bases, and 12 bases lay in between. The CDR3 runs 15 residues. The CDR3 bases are TGTGCCAGCAGCTTTTATTGGACGGTTAATGAAAAACTGTTTTTT. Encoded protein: CASSFYWTVNEKLFF.

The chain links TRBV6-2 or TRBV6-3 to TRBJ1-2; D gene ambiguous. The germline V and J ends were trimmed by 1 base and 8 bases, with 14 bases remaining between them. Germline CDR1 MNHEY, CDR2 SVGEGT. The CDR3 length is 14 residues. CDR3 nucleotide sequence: TGTGCCAGCAGTTACTACAACAGCATGGGAGGCTACACCTTC. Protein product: CASSYYNSMGGYTF.

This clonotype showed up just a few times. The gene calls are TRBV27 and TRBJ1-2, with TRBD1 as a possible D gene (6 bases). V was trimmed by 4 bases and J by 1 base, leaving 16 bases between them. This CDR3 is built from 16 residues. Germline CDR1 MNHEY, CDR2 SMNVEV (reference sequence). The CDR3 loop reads CASSSWQGRGNYGYTF. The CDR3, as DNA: TGTGCCAGCAGTTCATGGCAGGGGCGGGGTAACTATGGCTACACCTTC.

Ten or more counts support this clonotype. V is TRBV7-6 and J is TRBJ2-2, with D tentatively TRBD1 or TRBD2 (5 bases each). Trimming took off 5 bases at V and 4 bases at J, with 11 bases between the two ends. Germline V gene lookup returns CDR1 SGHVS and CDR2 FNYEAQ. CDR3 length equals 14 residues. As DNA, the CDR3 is TGTGCCAGCAGCGCCGGGACCAGCACCGGGGAGCTGTTTTTT. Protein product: CASSAGTSTGELFF.

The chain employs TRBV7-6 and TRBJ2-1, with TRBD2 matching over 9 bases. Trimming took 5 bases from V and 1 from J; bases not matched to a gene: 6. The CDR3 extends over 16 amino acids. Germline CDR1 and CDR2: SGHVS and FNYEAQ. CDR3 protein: CASSGSGGASYNEQFF. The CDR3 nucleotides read TGTGCCAGCAGCGGTAGCGGGGGAGCGTCCTACAATGAGCAGTTCTTC. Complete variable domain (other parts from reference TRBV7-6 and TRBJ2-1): GAGVSQSPRYKVTKRGQDVALRCDPISGHVSLYWYRQALGQGPEFLTYFNYEAQQDKSGLPNDRFSAERPEGSISTLTIQRTEQRDSAMYRCASSGSGGASYNEQFFGPGTRLTVL.

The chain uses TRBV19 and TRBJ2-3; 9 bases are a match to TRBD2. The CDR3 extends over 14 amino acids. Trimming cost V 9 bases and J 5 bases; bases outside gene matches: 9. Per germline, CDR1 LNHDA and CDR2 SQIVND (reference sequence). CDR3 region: CASRGGGVRDTQYF. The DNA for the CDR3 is TGTGCCAGCCGGGGCGGGGGGGTAAGAGATACGCAGTATTTT.

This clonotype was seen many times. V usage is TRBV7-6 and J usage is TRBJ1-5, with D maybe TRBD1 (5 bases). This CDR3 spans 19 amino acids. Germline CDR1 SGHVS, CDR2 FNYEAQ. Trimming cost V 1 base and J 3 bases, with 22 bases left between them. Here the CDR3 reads CASSLGPLRGEASNQPQHF. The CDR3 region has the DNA TGTGCCAGCAGCTTAGGACCCCTAAGGGGAGAGGCCTCCAATCAGCCCCAGCATTTT.

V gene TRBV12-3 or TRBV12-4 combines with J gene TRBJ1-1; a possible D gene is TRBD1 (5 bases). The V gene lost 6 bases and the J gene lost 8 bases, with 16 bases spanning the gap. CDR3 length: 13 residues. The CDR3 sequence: CASRHGTLTEAFF. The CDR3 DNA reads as TGTGCCAGCAGACACGGGACTCTCACCGAAGCTTTCTTT.

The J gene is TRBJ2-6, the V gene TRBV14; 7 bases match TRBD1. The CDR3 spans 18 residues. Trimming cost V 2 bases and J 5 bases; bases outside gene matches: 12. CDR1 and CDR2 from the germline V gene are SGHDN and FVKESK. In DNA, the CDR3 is TGTGCCAGCAGCCAAACTATGGACAGGACTTTCCGGGCCAACGTCCTGACTTTC. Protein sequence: CASSQTMDRTFRANVLTF.

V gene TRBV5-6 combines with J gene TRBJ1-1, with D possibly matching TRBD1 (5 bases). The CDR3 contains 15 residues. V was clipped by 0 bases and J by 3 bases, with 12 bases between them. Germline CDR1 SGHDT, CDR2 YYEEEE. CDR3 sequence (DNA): TGTGCCAGCAGCTTGGAGGTGGGGCTTGACACTGAAGCTTTCTTT. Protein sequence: CASSLEVGLDTEAFF.

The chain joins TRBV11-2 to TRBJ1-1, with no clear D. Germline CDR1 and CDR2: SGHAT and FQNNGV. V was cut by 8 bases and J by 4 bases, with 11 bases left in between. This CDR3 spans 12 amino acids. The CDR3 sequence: CASRPDGTEAFF. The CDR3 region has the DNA TGTGCCAGCCGCCCGGACGGCACTGAAGCTTTCTTT.